This T cell receptor (beta chain) was captured in a study of Ad26.COV2.S vaccination and SARS-CoV-2 variants. Germline loops: CDR1 LGHNA, CDR2 YSLEER. The CDR3 has 15 residues. After removal of 0 bases from V and 6 bases from J, the junction contained 7 bases not matched to a gene. The protocol was immunoSEQ multiplex PCR, while the TCRdb copy is restricted to in-frame clones and leaves out a portion. The sample has over 130,000 clones, around 86% seen once. The receptor was derived from a human donor who had recovered from COVID-19. Material: peripheral blood, obtained after recovery from COVID-19. V usage is TRBV4-3 and J usage is TRBJ2-5; 7 positions match TRBD2. The CDR3 DNA follows: TGCGCCAGCAGCCAAGATCGGGGAGGGTCAAAGACCCAGTACTTC. Its translation is CASSQDRGGSKTQYF.